Listed here are 32 T cell receptor beta chains from one sample, sequenced in a study of blood T cell repertoires in COVID-19. Using immunoSEQ multiplex PCR, the repertoire was profiled, and TCRdb retains in-frame clones only, with some absent. Of approximately 230,000 clones in the sample, just over 85% were seen once. Material for sequencing was peripheral blood. These receptors were obtained from an elderly man with acute or convalescent COVID-19.

This clone was counted a single time. V and J are TRBV6-5 and TRBJ2-7; tentative D call: TRBD2 (6 bases). In germline, CDR1 is MNHEY, CDR2 SVGAGI. Trimming took 6 bases from V and 4 from J, leaving 16 bases between them. The CDR3 loop spans 14 amino acids. CDR3 in DNA: TGTGCCAGCAGCGCGTGGGGGGTAGTGTACGAGCAGTACTTC. This gives the protein CASSAWGVVYEQYF.

This clone was found many times. As DNA, the CDR3 is TGTGCCATCCGACTAGCGGGGGGTTCGAGCTCCTACAATGAGCAGTTCTTC. It encodes CAIRLAGGSSSYNEQFF. This sequence joins TRBV7-9 and TRBJ2-1; 13 nucleotides agree with TRBD2. V gave up 10 bases and J gave up 0 bases; unmatched junction bases: 9. In germline, CDR1 is SEHNR, CDR2 FQNEAQ (reference sequence). The CDR3 sequence is 17 residues long.

The chain is built from TRBV18 and TRBJ2-7; 7 bases agree with TRBD1. V was clipped by 2 bases and J by 3 bases; unmatched bases: 4. CDR3 length equals 14 residues. Germline loops: CDR1 KGHSH, CDR2 LQKENI. The CDR3 DNA reads TGTGCCAGCTCACCAGCCGGGACAGACTACGAGCAGTACTTC. Residues: CASSPAGTDYEQYF. Full variable domain (rest looked up from reference TRBV18 and TRBJ2-7): NAGVMQNPRHLVRRRGQEARLRCSPMKGHSHVYWYRQLPEEGLKFMVYLQKENIIDESGMPKERFSAEFPKEGPSILRIQQVVRGDSAAYFCASSPAGTDYEQYFGPGTRLTVT.

This clone was counted a few times. V and J are TRBV6-2 or TRBV6-3 and TRBJ2-7; TRBD2 might be the D (7 bases). The length of the CDR3 is 16 residues. Germline V gene lookup returns CDR1 MNHEY and CDR2 SVGEGT. V lost 5 bases and J 4 bases, leaving 21 bases between the germline ends. DNA for the CDR3: TGTGCCAGCAGTACGGGGGGCAGGACAGTGAAGTACGAGCAGTACTTC. This codes for CASSTGGRTVKYEQYF.

CDR3 protein: CAISATGSSYNEQFF. In nucleotides, the CDR3 is TGTGCCATCAGTGCAACAGGGTCCTCCTACAATGAGCAGTTCTTC. This rearrangement joins TRBV10-3 to TRBJ2-1; D is possibly TRBD1 (6 bases). Trimming removed 4 bases at V and 0 bases at J, with 10 bases between. From germline, CDR1 is ENHRY and CDR2 SYGVKD. The CDR3 sequence is 15 residues long.

The V gene is TRBV7-2, the J gene TRBJ1-3, with D uncertain. The ends were cut back, 2 bases at V and 3 bases at J, with 8 bases in the middle. Looked up from germline, CDR1 is SGHTA and CDR2 is FQGNSA. The CDR3 has 14 residues. CDR3 nucleotide sequence: TGTGCCAGCAGCTTACGGCTAGATGGAAACACCATATATTTT. The encoded protein is CASSLRLDGNTIYF. Based on the CDR3 plus reference TRBV7-2 and TRBJ1-3, the full variable domain is GAGVSQSPSNKVTEKGKDVELRCDPISGHTALYWYRQSLGQGLEFLIYFQGNSAPDKSGLPSDRFSAERTGGSVSTLTIQRTQQEDSAVYLCASSLRLDGNTIYFGEGSWLTVV.

The chain uses TRBV5-1 and TRBJ1-2; 7 nucleotides line up with TRBD1. The CDR3 has 12 amino acids. The germline V gene encodes CDR1 SGHRS and CDR2 YFSETQ. J lost 8 bases, V lost 6 bases, and 7 bases had no gene match. The CDR3 is CASTLDREGYTF. The CDR3 DNA reads as TGCGCCAGCACCCTTGACAGGGAGGGCTACACCTTC.

This chain connects TRBV3-1 (or the pseudogene TRBV3-2) to TRBJ2-1, with 7 bases aligning to TRBD1. J was trimmed by 2 bases and V by 4 bases; bases with no gene match: 5. This CDR3 is 15 amino acids long. Germline V CDR1 and CDR2: LGHDT, YNNKEL (reference sequence). The CDR3 sequence: CASSPAGGAYNEQFF. The CDR3 DNA is TGTGCCAGCAGCCCCGCAGGGGGTGCCTACAATGAGCAGTTCTTC.

The V call is TRBV29-1, the J call TRBJ1-4, with D perhaps matching TRBD1 (6 bases). This CDR3 has 12 residues. CDR1 and CDR2 (germline): SQVTM, ANQGSEA. The CDR3 protein is CSGTSTNEKLFF. The CDR3 DNA is TGCAGTGGGACATCAACTAATGAAAAACTGTTTTTT.

The J gene is TRBJ2-1, the V gene TRBV29-1, with D maybe TRBD1 (6 bases). Germline CDR1 reads SQVTM; CDR2 reads ANQGSEA. V lost 6 bases and J 4 bases, leaving 16 bases between the germline ends. The length of the CDR3 is 14 residues. In DNA, the CDR3 is TGCAGCGTCCCGGGCCAAGGGGGTTACAATGAGCAGTTCTTC. It encodes CSVPGQGGYNEQFF.

The chain joins TRBV25-1 to TRBJ1-5, with TRBD1 matching over 9 bases. CDR1 MGHDK and CDR2 SYGVNS come from the germline V gene. The CDR3 is 13 amino acids. Trimming cost V 7 bases and J 7 bases; bases outside gene matches: 5. CDR3 nucleotide sequence: TGTGCCAGCATGGGACAGGGAGGCCAGCCCCAGCATTTT. Its protein product is CASMGQGGQPQHF.

In this sample, this clone turned up a few times. The rearrangement links TRBV6-5 to TRBJ2-1; no reliable D call. Germline CDR1 MNHEY, CDR2 SVGAGI. The V and J ends lost 6 bases and 7 bases respectively, with 13 bases between them. CDR3 length: 13 amino acids. CDR3 sequence: CASSPPGLNEQFF. Here the CDR3 DNA reads TGTGCCAGCAGCCCGCCTGGGCTTAATGAGCAGTTCTTC.

This chain uses TRBV25-1 with TRBJ2-7; TRBD1 aligns across 9 bases. The V and J ends lost 0 bases and 3 bases, in that order; junction bases with no gene match: 3. Germline lookup yields CDR1 MGHDK and CDR2 SYGVNS. The CDR3 is 15 amino acids. CDR3 sequence (DNA): TGTGCCAGCAGTGAATATGTGGACAGGGGCTACGAGCAGTACTTC. It yields the protein CASSEYVDRGYEQYF.

The genes are TRBV5-1 and TRBJ1-5; TRBD1 aligns across 7 bases. Unmatched junction bases numbered 7, after V lost 4 bases and J lost 6 bases. Germline CDR1 is SGHRS and CDR2 is YFSETQ. The CDR3 totals 14 residues. The CDR3 DNA reads TGCGCCAGCAGCCTCACAGGGGACGGTCAGCCCCAGCATTTT. Encoded protein: CASSLTGDGQPQHF.

This clone was counted only a few times. The chain employs TRBV19 and TRBJ1-1; no firm D call. There are 13 residues in the CDR3. Germline assignment: CDR1 LNHDA and CDR2 SQIVND (reference sequence). The V gene lost 6 bases and the J gene lost 3 bases, with 11 bases spanning the gap. For the CDR3, the DNA is TGTGCCAGTAGCCAAAAACGCGACACTGAAGCTTTCTTT. Translating gives CASSQKRDTEAFF.

The V call is TRBV5-4, the J call TRBJ2-3; weak D call: TRBD2 (6 bases). V dropped 4 bases and J dropped 0 bases, with 18 bases sitting between them. Per the germline V gene, CDR1 is SGHNT and CDR2 is YYREEE (reference sequence). This CDR3 has 17 amino acids. The CDR3 reads CASSPSRYRESTDTQYF. CDR3 in DNA: TGTGCCAGCAGCCCCTCTAGGTATCGGGAGAGCACAGATACGCAGTATTTT.

Concerning this clone: The sample holds other DNA sequences that translate to the same CDR3. The chain links TRBV24-1 to TRBJ2-7; 10 bases align to TRBD1. Germline V gene sequence: CDR1 KGHDR, CDR2 SFDVKD. J lost 2 bases, V lost 3 bases, and 3 bases had no gene match. The CDR3 extends over 15 amino acids. The CDR3 is CATSDPGTGAYEQYF. CDR3 bases: TGTGCCACCAGTGATCCGGGGACAGGGGCCTACGAGCAGTACTTC.

This clone was found once. V and J are TRBV6-5 and TRBJ2-3; 7 bases match TRBD2. This CDR3 region has 14 residues. In germline, CDR1 is MNHEY, CDR2 SVGAGI. Trimming at V came to 6 bases and at J to 5 bases, leaving 8 bases not matched to a gene. CDR3 protein: CASRKAGDLDTQYF. In DNA, the CDR3 is TGTGCCAGCAGAAAGGCGGGAGATCTAGATACGCAGTATTTT.

This clone was observed a few times. This sample also contains other DNA sequences that code for the same CDR3. This chain joins TRBV5-1 and TRBJ2-7, with 9 bases that match TRBD1. Germline CDR1 is SGHRS and CDR2 is YFSETQ. Trimming at V came to 4 bases and at J to 6 bases, leaving 2 bases not matched to a gene. This CDR3 has 12 residues. The CDR3 is CASSLGQGEQYF. The CDR3 DNA sequence: TGCGCCAGCAGCCTGGGACAGGGCGAGCAGTACTTC.

This clone was seen a single time. J is TRBJ2-2 and V is TRBV5-1, with 10 nucleotides matching TRBD2. V lost 3 bases to trimming and J lost 0 bases; unmatched junction nucleotides: 5. CDR1 is SGHRS and CDR2 is YFSETQ in the germline V gene. The CDR3 has 17 amino acids. The chain's CDR3 is CASSSPAGGTNTGELFF. DNA for the CDR3: TGCGCCAGCAGCTCGCCAGCGGGGGGGACGAACACCGGGGAGCTGTTTTTT.

The chain joins TRBV4-1 to TRBJ2-4; 8 bases align to TRBD1. The CDR3 is 17 amino acids. Per germline, CDR1 MGHRA and CDR2 YSYEKL. The ends lost 1 base at V and 1 base at J; junction bases unmatched: 6. The CDR3 here is CASSQVRTGLAKNIQYF. The CDR3 region has the DNA TGCGCCAGCAGCCAAGTAAGGACAGGGTTGGCCAAAAACATTCAGTACTTC.

As DNA, the CDR3 is TGTGCCAGCAGCTTAAGGGACAGCCCCTACAATGAGCAGTTCTTC. This sequence encodes CASSLRDSPYNEQFF. The V and J genes are TRBV7-8 and TRBJ2-1; 7 bases fit TRBD1. The CDR3 is made up of 15 amino acids. V shed 2 bases and J 2 bases; nucleotides not matched to a gene: 3. CDR1 is SGHVS and CDR2 is FQNEAQ in the germline V gene.

The chain uses TRBV4-2 and TRBJ1-5, with 7 bases that match TRBD1. The length of the CDR3 is 15 residues. Germline V gene data show CDR1 as LGHNA and CDR2 as YNFKEQ. The trim removed 0 bases at V and 9 bases at J, leaving 8 bases unmatched. The CDR3 region is CASSQDVTGLGPQHF. The CDR3 DNA reads as TGTGCCAGCAGCCAAGATGTGACAGGGCTGGGGCCCCAGCATTTT.

V gene TRBV6-6 combines with J gene TRBJ1-5; 7 bases match TRBD1. The CDR3 loop spans 14 amino acids. Germline CDR1 reads MNHNY; CDR2 reads SVGAGI (reference sequence). After removal of 5 bases from V and 0 bases from J, the junction contained 1 base not matched to a gene. In nucleotides, the CDR3 is TGTGCCAGCAGTGGACAGGCTAGCAATCAGCCCCAGCATTTT. Translation: CASSGQASNQPQHF.

J is TRBJ1-4 and V is TRBV28; TRBD1 is a possible D gene (5 bases). CDR3 length: 14 amino acids. V was clipped by 5 bases and J by 8 bases, with 15 bases between them. Germline V gives CDR1 MDHEN, CDR2 SYDVKM. CDR3 sequence: CASSPTGVGEKLFF. The CDR3 nucleotides are TGTGCCAGCAGTCCGACGGGGGTGGGGGAAAAACTGTTTTTT.

The CDR3 bases are TGCGCCAGCAGCAGGACAGAGAACACCGGGGAGCTGTTTTTT. Protein: CASSRTENTGELFF. The chain employs TRBV5-1 and TRBJ2-2; TRBD1 might be the D (6 bases). The CDR3 has 14 amino acids. Trimming pared 4 bases from V and 1 base from J, leaving 8 bases between. In germline, CDR1 is SGHRS, CDR2 YFSETQ.

This sequence joins TRBV6-2 or TRBV6-3 and TRBJ1-1; the D is unclear. CDR1 and CDR2 (germline): MNHEY, SVGEGT. The CDR3 runs 15 residues. The germline V and J ends were trimmed by 2 bases and 3 bases, with 13 bases remaining between them. CDR3 sequence: CASSYPWRSDTEAFF. CDR3 in DNA: TGTGCCAGCAGTTACCCCTGGAGGAGTGACACTGAAGCTTTCTTT.

The J gene is TRBJ1-4, the V gene TRBV12-3 or TRBV12-4; D ambiguous. This CDR3 has 13 amino acids. Trimming cost V 4 bases and J 8 bases, with 11 bases left between them. In nucleotides, the CDR3 is TGTGCCAGCAGTTATATTCGGGGAGAAAAACTGTTTTTT. Translating it yields CASSYIRGEKLFF.

Of note for this clone: Other DNA variants within this sample encode the same CDR3. The V gene is TRBV6-1, the J gene TRBJ2-5; weak D call: TRBD1 (6 bases). Deletions cut 1 base from V and 4 bases from J, with 7 bases between. Germline V gives CDR1 MNHNS, CDR2 SASEGT. The CDR3 is 13 amino acids. The DNA of the CDR3 is TGTGCCAGCAGTGAAGTGGGGGCAGAGACCCAGTACTTC. Protein sequence: CASSEVGAETQYF.

The chain couples TRBV28 to TRBJ2-3; TRBD1 agrees at 10 bases. The CDR3 has 16 residues. V gave up 3 bases and J gave up 6 bases; unmatched junction bases: 9. Germline values: CDR1 MDHEN, CDR2 SYDVKM. The CDR3 loop is CASSFRVTGGDDTQYF. CDR3 nucleotide sequence: TGTGCCAGCAGTTTCCGGGTGACAGGGGGCGATGATACGCAGTATTTT. Variable domain in full (rest from reference TRBV28 and TRBJ2-3): DVKVTQSSRYLVKRTGEKVFLECVQDMDHENMFWYRQDPGLGLRLIYFSYDVKMKEKGDIPEGYSVSREKKERFSLILESASTNQTSMYLCASSFRVTGGDDTQYFGPGTRLTVL.

The chain carries TRBV7-3 and TRBJ2-7; D ambiguous. The CDR3 totals 13 residues. V lost 2 bases, J lost 1 base, and 6 bases lay in between. Germline CDR1 and CDR2: SGHTA and FQGTGA. The CDR3, as DNA: TGTGCCAGCAGCTTAGCCGGGTCCTACGAGCAGTACTTC. Amino acids: CASSLAGSYEQYF.

This clone was seen more than once but under ten times. The CDR3 region is CASSQDGTGTVNSFF. The DNA for the CDR3 is TGTGCCAGCAGCCAAGATGGTACCGGGACAGTCAACTCGTTCTTT. This chain links TRBV3-1 (or the pseudogene TRBV3-2) with TRBJ1-1, with 7 bases identical to TRBD1. Germline trimming cut 0 bases from V and 14 bases from J; bases unmatched to any gene: 15. CDR3 length: 15 amino acids. Germline V CDR1 and CDR2: LGHDT, YNNKEL (reference sequence).